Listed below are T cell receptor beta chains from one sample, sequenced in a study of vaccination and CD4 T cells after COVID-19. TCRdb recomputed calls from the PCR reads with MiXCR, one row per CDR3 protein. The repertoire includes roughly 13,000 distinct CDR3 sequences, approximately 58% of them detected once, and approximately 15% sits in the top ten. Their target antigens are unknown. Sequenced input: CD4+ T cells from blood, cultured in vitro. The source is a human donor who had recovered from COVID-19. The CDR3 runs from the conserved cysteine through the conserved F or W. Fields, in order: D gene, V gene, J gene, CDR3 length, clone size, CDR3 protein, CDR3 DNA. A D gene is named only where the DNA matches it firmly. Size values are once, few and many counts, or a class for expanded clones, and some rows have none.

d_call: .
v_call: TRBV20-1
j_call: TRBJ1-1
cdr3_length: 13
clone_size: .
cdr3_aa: CSARTGPNTEAFF
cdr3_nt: TGCAGTGCTAGAACCGGACCGAACACTGAAGCTTTCTTT

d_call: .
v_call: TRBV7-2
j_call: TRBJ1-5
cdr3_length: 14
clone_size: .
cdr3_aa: CASSFTGLNQPQHF
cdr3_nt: TGTGCCAGCAGCTTTACAGGGTTGAATCAGCCCCAGCATTTT

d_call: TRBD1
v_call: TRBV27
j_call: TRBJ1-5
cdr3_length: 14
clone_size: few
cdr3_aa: CASSRRQGNQPQHF
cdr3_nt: TGTGCCAGCAGTCGCCGACAGGGGAATCAGCCCCAGCATTTT

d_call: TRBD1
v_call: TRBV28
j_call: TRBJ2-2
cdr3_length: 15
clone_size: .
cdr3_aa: CASSPYTGDTGELFF
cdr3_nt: TGTGCCAGCAGTCCTTATACAGGGGACACCGGGGAGCTGTTTTTT

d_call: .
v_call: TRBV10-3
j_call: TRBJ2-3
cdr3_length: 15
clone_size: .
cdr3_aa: CAISGGQGSTDTQYF
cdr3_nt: TGTGCCATCAGTGGGGGCCAGGGGAGCACAGATACGCAGTATTTT

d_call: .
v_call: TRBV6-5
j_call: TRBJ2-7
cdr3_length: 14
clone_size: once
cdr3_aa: CASSSGLDSYEQYF
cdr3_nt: TGTGCCAGCAGTTCCGGACTGGACTCCTACGAGCAGTACTTC

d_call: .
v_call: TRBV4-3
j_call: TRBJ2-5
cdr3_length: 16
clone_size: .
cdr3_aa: CASSQDGRGTQETQYF
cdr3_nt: TGCGCCAGCAGCCAAGATGGGCGGGGAACCCAAGAGACCCAGTACTTC

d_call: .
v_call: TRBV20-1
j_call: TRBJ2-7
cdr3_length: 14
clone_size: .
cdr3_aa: CSAPASGGSYEQYF
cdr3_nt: TGCAGTGCCCCCGCGAGCGGAGGTTCCTACGAGCAGTACTTC

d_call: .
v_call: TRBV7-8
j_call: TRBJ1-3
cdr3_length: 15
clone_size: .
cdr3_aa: CASSRGTTSGNTIYF
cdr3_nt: TGTGCCAGCAGCCGGGGGACTACCTCTGGAAACACCATATATTTT

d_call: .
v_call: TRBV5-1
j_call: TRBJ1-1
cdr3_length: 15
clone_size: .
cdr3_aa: CASSSWGGKDTEAFF
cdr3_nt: TGCGCCAGCAGCTCCTGGGGGGGAAAAGACACTGAAGCTTTCTTT

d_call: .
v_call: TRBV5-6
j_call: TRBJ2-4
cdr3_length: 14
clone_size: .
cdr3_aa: CASSLGTVKNIQYF
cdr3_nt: TGTGCCAGCAGCTTGGGGACTGTCAAAAACATTCAGTACTTC

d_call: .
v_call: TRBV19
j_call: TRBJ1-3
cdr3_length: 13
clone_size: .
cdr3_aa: CASQQVAGNTIYF
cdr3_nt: TGTGCCAGCCAACAGGTTGCTGGAAACACCATATATTTT

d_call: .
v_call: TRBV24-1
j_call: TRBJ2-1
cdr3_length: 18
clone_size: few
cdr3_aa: CATSDTLRGLSSYNEQFF
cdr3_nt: TGTGCCACCAGTGACACCCTACGGGGCTTGAGCTCCTACAATGAGCAGTTCTTC

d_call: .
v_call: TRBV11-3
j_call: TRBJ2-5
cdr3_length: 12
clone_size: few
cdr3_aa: CASSSPGETQYF
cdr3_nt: TGTGCCAGCAGCTCGCCGGGGGAGACCCAGTACTTC

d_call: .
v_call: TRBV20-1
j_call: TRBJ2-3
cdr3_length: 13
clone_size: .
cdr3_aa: CSAEDKDTDTQYF
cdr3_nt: TGCAGTGCCGAGGACAAGGATACAGATACGCAGTATTTT

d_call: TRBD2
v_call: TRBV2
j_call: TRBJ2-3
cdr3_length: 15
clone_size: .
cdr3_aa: CASSEARTSGRAQYF
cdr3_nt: TGTGCCAGCAGTGAAGCCCGAACTAGCGGGAGGGCGCAGTATTTT

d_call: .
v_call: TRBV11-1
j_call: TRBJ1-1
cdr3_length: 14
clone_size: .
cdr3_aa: CASTNFRGDTEAFF
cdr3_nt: TGTGCCAGCACCAACTTCAGGGGTGACACTGAAGCTTTCTTT

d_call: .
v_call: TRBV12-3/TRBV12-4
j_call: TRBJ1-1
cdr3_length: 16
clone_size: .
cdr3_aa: CASSLAGRLAQPEAFF
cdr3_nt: TGTGCCAGCAGTTTAGCCGGCAGGCTAGCGCAACCTGAAGCTTTCTTT

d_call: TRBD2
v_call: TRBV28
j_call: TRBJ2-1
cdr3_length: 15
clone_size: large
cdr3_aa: CASSPTSGGVYEQFF
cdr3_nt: TGTGCCAGCAGCCCGACTAGCGGGGGTGTCTATGAGCAGTTCTTC

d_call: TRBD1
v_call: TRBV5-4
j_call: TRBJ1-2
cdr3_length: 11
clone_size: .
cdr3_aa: CASSWDRSYTF
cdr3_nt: TGTGCCAGCAGCTGGGACAGAAGCTACACCTTC

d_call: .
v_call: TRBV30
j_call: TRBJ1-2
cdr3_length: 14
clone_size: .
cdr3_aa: CAWSYLTASHGYTF
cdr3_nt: TGTGCCTGGAGTTACCTCACAGCCAGCCATGGCTACACCTTC

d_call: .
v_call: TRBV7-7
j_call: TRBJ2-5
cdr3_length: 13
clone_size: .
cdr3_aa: CASSFRRLETQYF
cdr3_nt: TGTGCCAGCAGCTTTAGAAGGCTAGAGACCCAGTACTTC

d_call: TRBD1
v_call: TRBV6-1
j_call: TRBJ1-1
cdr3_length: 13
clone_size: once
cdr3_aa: CASSDDRATEAFF
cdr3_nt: TGTGCCAGCAGTGACGACAGGGCCACTGAAGCTTTCTTT

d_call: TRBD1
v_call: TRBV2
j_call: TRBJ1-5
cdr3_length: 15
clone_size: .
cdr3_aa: CASSRQGVSNQPQHF
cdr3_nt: TGTGCCAGCAGTCGACAGGGAGTTAGCAATCAGCCCCAGCATTTT

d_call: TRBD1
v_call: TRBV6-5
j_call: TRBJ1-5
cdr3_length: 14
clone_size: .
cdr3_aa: CASSYKGANQPQHF
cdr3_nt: TGTGCCAGCAGTTACAAGGGGGCTAATCAGCCCCAGCATTTT

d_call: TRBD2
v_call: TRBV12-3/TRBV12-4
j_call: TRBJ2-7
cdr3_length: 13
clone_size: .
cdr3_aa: CASSWTSGREQYF
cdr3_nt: TGTGCCAGCAGTTGGACTAGCGGGAGGGAGCAGTACTTC

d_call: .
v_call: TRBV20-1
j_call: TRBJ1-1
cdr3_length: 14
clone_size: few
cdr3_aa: CSARDLGVGSEAFF
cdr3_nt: TGCAGTGCTAGAGATTTGGGGGTAGGGTCTGAAGCTTTCTTT

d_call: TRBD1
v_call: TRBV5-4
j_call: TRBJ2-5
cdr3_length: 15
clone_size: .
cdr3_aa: CASSPTAGGAETQYF
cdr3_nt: TGTGCCAGCAGCCCGACGGCAGGGGGCGCAGAGACCCAGTACTTC

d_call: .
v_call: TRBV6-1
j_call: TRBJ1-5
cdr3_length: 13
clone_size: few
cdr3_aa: CASTRGVNQPQHF
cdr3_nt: TGTGCCAGCACCCGGGGGGTGAATCAGCCCCAGCATTTT

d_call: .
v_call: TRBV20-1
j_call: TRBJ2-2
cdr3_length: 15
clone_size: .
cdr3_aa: CSARDGTSVTGELFF
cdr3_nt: TGCAGTGCTAGAGATGGGACATCGGTAACCGGGGAGCTGTTTTTT

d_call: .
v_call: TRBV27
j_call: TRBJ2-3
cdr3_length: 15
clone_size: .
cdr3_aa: CASSLFRRRPDTQYF
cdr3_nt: TGTGCCAGCAGTTTATTTAGGAGACGCCCAGATACGCAGTATTTT

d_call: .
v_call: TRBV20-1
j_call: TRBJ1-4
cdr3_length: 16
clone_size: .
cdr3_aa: CSAYSFEQGPREKLFF
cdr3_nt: TGCAGTGCTTACTCCTTTGAACAGGGCCCGCGAGAAAAACTGTTTTTT